The 19 T cell receptor beta chains given below trace back to one sample, sequenced in a study of shared clonotypes between healthy human individuals. Only in-frame clones appear in the TCRdb table, and some are missing; sequencing was by immunoSEQ multiplex PCR. In the table there are fewer than 500,000 clones, about 79% of which are singletons. The material sequenced was PBMCs. Source of these receptors: a woman aged 40 to 50 in good health. Some clones in this sample may be carry-over from other donors' samples.

This rearrangement joins TRBV7-8 to TRBJ1-1; D is ambiguous. The CDR3 sequence is 14 residues long. Per germline, CDR1 SGHVS and CDR2 FQNEAQ. Trimming pared 7 bases from V and 3 bases from J, leaving 15 bases between. The CDR3 reads CASTAGPSDTEAFF. As DNA, the CDR3 is TGTGCCAGCACCGCAGGCCCCTCGGACACTGAAGCTTTCTTT.

V and J are TRBV7-2 and TRBJ2-5; D gene unclear. CDR1 SGHTA and CDR2 FQGNSA come from the germline V gene. V was pared by 1 base and J by 9 bases, with 18 bases between. The CDR3 consists of 15 residues. CDR3 in amino acids: CASSLGVSRGAAQYF. CDR3 nucleotide sequence: TGTGCCAGCAGCTTAGGGGTCAGCCGAGGTGCGGCCCAGTACTTC.

On this clone itself: This specimen includes other DNA sequences encoding the same CDR3. The chain links TRBV7-2 to TRBJ2-3; possibly TRBD2 for D (6 bases). The CDR3 length is 15 residues. Germline V gives CDR1 SGHTA, CDR2 FQGNSA. Trimming cost V 0 bases and J 1 base, with 8 bases left between them. The CDR3, as DNA: TGTGCCAGCAGCTTAGCGGGAGGCCGCACAGATACGCAGTATTTT. Protein: CASSLAGGRTDTQYF.

J is TRBJ2-2 and V is TRBV9; no clear D gene. The CDR3 spans 14 residues. Germline CDR1 is SGDLS and CDR2 is YYNGEE. The V gene lost 0 bases and the J gene lost 8 bases, with 11 bases spanning the gap. The CDR3 DNA sequence: TGTGCCAGCAGCGTAGGAAGCCGAACAGGGGAGCTGTTTTTT. It translates to CASSVGSRTGELFF.

Note on this clone: A far larger clone is off by one base, so a read error is likely. The same CDR3 also results from other DNA sequences found in this sample. The V and J genes are TRBV4-2 and TRBJ2-2, with 7 bases that match TRBD2. Germline V gene lookup returns CDR1 LGHNA and CDR2 YNFKEQ. With V trimmed by 2 bases and J by 5 bases, 14 bases remained unmatched. This CDR3 has 18 amino acids. CDR3 sequence: CASSQFLSAGASTGELFF. The CDR3, as DNA: TGTGCCAGCAGCCAATTCCTCTCGGCGGGAGCCTCTACCGGGGAGCTGTTTTTT.

This chain links TRBV6-4 with TRBJ2-1; 9 positions match TRBD2. The trim removed 6 bases at V and 8 bases at J, leaving 14 bases unmatched. The CDR3 is 16 amino acids. From germline, CDR1 is MRHNA and CDR2 SNTAGT. The CDR3 DNA reads TGTGCCAGCAGCGCCTCTGGGGCGGGAGGGGCGGATGAGCAGTTCTTC. This sequence encodes CASSASGAGGADEQFF.

V usage is TRBV18 and J usage is TRBJ2-1; TRBD2 matches at 11 bases. The ends lost 0 bases at V and 7 bases at J; junction bases unmatched: 5. Germline V gene lookup returns CDR1 KGHSH and CDR2 LQKENI. The CDR3 is made up of 16 amino acids. The CDR3 protein is CASSPPGGLAANEQFF. Written as DNA, the CDR3 is TGTGCCAGCTCACCACCAGGGGGACTAGCGGCGAATGAGCAGTTCTTC.

This chain links TRBV20-1 with TRBJ2-1; no reliable D call. Germline V gene sequence: CDR1 DFQATT, CDR2 SNEGSKA (reference sequence). There are 10 residues in the CDR3. The CDR3 DNA reads TGCAGCCTCCTCCGCAATGAGCAGTTCTTC. As protein: CSLLRNEQFF.

CDR3 residues: CASSISGYYNEQFF. As DNA, the CDR3 is TGTGCCAGTAGTATATCGGGCTACTACAATGAGCAGTTCTTC. The chain carries TRBV19 and TRBJ2-1; unclear D gene. The CDR3 has 14 amino acids. Germline V gene sequence: CDR1 LNHDA, CDR2 SQIVND (reference sequence). The V gene lost 2 bases and the J gene lost 3 bases, with 8 bases spanning the gap.

A single count supports this clone. V and J are TRBV28 and TRBJ2-2, with no clear D. The CDR3 spans 14 residues. The germline gives CDR1 MDHEN, CDR2 SYDVKM. V lost 4 bases to trimming and J lost 6 bases, with 12 bases between them. The CDR3 spells CASSSPRVAGELFF. For the CDR3, the DNA is TGTGCCAGCAGTTCCCCAAGAGTAGCCGGGGAGCTGTTTTTT.

The rearrangement links TRBV5-1 to TRBJ1-2, with D possibly being TRBD1 (5 bases). The CDR3 consists of 14 residues. The germline V gene encodes CDR1 SGHRS and CDR2 YFSETQ. Trimming shortened V by 0 bases and J by 6 bases, and 12 bases separated the two germline ends. The CDR3 spells CASSLEQGFDGYTF. The CDR3 bases are TGCGCCAGCAGCTTGGAGCAGGGATTCGATGGCTACACCTTC.

This clone was counted a few times. The chain recombines TRBV11-2 with TRBJ2-5, with 13 bases aligning to TRBD2. The CDR3 is made up of 16 amino acids. Germline CDR1 and CDR2: SGHAT and FQNNGV. The V segment lost 5 bases and the J segment 5 bases; nucleotides outside the gene matches: 8. The CDR3 nucleotides read TGTGCCAGCAGCCCCGGGACTAGCGGGAACATTGAGACCCAGTACTTC. This codes for CASSPGTSGNIETQYF.

The chain is built from TRBV5-6 and TRBJ2-2; maybe TRBD2 (6 bases). This CDR3 contains 17 residues. The ends were cut back, 5 bases at V and 8 bases at J, with 25 bases in the middle. Germline CDR1 SGHDT, CDR2 YYEEEE. The CDR3 DNA reads as TGTGCCAGCAGGCAAATTCAGGGACTCTTCTCTCCGGGGGAGCTGTTTTTT. Translated: CASRQIQGLFSPGELFF.

This clone showed up just once. This chain uses TRBV7-2 with TRBJ2-5; TRBD1 agrees at 7 bases. The CDR3 runs 13 residues. Germline V gene data show CDR1 as SGHTA and CDR2 as FQGNSA. Trimming took 8 bases from V and 6 from J; bases not matched to a gene: 9. CDR3 amino acids: CASAFRRGQTQYF. The CDR3 DNA reads as TGTGCCAGCGCCTTTAGAAGGGGGCAGACCCAGTACTTC.

The chain uses TRBV25-1 and TRBJ2-5; 10 bases map to TRBD2. With V trimmed by 3 bases and J by 12 bases, 10 bases remained unmatched. CDR3 length: 14 amino acids. Germline V gene sequence: CDR1 MGHDK, CDR2 SYGVNS. The CDR3 spells CASSDRLAGEVKYF. For the CDR3, the DNA is TGTGCCAGCAGTGACCGACTAGCGGGCGAGGTAAAGTACTTC.

This chain's CDR3 is CATGGRYEQYF. DNA for the CDR3: TGCGCCACCGGGGGGAGGTACGAGCAGTACTTC. This sequence joins TRBV10-2 and TRBJ2-7, with 7 bases matching TRBD2. The CDR3 totals 11 residues. In germline, CDR1 is WSHSY, CDR2 SAAADI. Trimming took 10 bases from V and 4 from J; bases not matched to a gene: 4.

The V gene is TRBV7-3, the J gene TRBJ2-5; the match to TRBD2 covers 14 bases. The junction had 0 bases not matched to a gene; V was cut back by 8 bases and J by 7 bases. CDR3 length: 12 residues. Germline assignment: CDR1 SGHTA and CDR2 FQGTGA. DNA for the CDR3: TGTGCCAGCGGACTAGCGGGAGGGACCCAGTACTTC. This encodes CASGLAGGTQYF.

This chain links TRBV7-3 with TRBJ2-5, with TRBD2 as a possible D gene (5 bases). V was cut by 2 bases and J by 1 base, with 5 bases left in between. Germline values: CDR1 SGHTA, CDR2 FQGTGA. The CDR3 consists of 13 residues. The CDR3 DNA reads as TGTGCCAGCAGCTTAGGACTCCAAGAGACCCAGTACTTC. It specifies CASSLGLQETQYF.

The chain has TRBV14 and TRBJ2-7; TRBD1 aligns across 8 bases. This CDR3 spans 13 amino acids. Germline CDR1 and CDR2: SGHDN and FVKESK. V dropped 4 bases and J dropped 7; count of bases not matched to a gene: 6. For the CDR3, the DNA is TGTGCCAGCAGCCTCTGGACAGGGAGGGAGCAGTACTTC. Protein product: CASSLWTGREQYF.